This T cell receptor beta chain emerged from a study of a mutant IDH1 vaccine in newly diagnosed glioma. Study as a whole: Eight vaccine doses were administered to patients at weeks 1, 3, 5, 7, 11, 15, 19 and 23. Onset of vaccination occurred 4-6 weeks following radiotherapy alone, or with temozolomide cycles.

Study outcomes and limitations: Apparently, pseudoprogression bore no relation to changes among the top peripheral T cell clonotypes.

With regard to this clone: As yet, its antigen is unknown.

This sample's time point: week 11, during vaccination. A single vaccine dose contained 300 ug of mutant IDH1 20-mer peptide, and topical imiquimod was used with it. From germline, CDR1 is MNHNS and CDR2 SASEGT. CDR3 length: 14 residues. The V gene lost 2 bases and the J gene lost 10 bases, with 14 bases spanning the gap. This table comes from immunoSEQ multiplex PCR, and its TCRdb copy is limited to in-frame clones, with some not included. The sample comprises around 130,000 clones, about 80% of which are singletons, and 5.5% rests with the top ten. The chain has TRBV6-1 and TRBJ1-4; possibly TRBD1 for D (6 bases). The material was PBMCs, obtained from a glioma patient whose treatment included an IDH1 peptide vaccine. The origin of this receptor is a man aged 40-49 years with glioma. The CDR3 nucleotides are TGTGCCAGCAGTGAAACAGGGCCCGGAGGAAAACTGTTTTTT. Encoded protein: CASSETGPGGKLFF.